Shown below are 29 T cell receptor beta chains from a single sample sequenced in a study of cytotoxic CD8 clonotypes in ibrutinib-treated CLL. The protocol was immunoSEQ multiplex PCR, while the TCRdb copy is restricted to in-frame clones and leaves out a portion. The repertoire holds over 65,000 clones, with around 79% as singletons. The source material was PBMCs, sampled after 12 months of ibrutinib treatment. The receptors here all came from a human donor with chronic lymphocytic leukemia.

The chain employs TRBV19 and TRBJ2-1; tentatively, D is TRBD2 (6 bases). CDR3 length equals 13 residues. Germline values: CDR1 LNHDA, CDR2 SQIVND (reference sequence). Trimming took off 5 bases at V and 10 bases at J, with 15 bases between the two ends. In DNA form, the CDR3 reads TGTGCCAGTAGTCCCTCAAGAGGAGGGGAGCAGTTCTTC. Translation gives CASSPSRGGEQFF. The variable domain in full, completed from reference TRBV19 and TRBJ2-1, reads DGGITQSPKYLFRKEGQNVTLSCEQNLNHDAMYWYRQDPGQGLRLIYYSQIVNDFQKGDIAEGYSVSREKKESFPLTVTSAQKNPTAFYLCASSPSRGGEQFFGPGTRLTVL.

The V call is TRBV5-1, the J call TRBJ2-7; D assignment may be TRBD1 or TRBD2 (6 bases each). The V gene's germline CDR1 is SGHRS and CDR2 YFSETQ. This CDR3 region has 14 residues. Trimming took off 0 bases at V and 9 bases at J, with 16 bases between the two ends. The CDR3 coding sequence is TGCGCCAGCAGCTTGGCCGTCGGTGGGGGGCGGCAGTACTTC. Translated: CASSLAVGGGRQYF.

This clone has a count of ten or more. This sequence joins TRBV7-9 and TRBJ2-3; either TRBD1 or TRBD2 may fit D (6 bases each). V shed 8 bases and J shed 1 base, with 16 bases lying between them. CDR1 and CDR2 (germline): SEHNR, FQNEAQ (reference sequence). CDR3 size: 15 residues. The CDR3 loop reads CASAAPGGGTDTQYF. The CDR3 DNA is TGTGCCAGCGCGGCGCCCGGGGGCGGCACAGATACGCAGTATTTT.

The DNA of the CDR3 is TGTGCCAGCAGGTGGGGGGCAATGAGCACCGGGGAGCTGTTTTTT. It is translated as CASRWGAMSTGELFF. The chain recombines TRBV7-9 with TRBJ2-2; D possibly matches TRBD1 or TRBD2 (6 bases each). Germline V gives CDR1 SEHNR, CDR2 FQNEAQ (reference sequence). V was shortened by 6 bases and J by 4 bases, with 15 bases between the two germline ends. The CDR3 is 15 residues long.

The V gene is TRBV5-6, the J gene TRBJ2-5; 9 bases line up with TRBD1. V trimming: 4 bases; J trimming: 3 bases; junction bases outside the gene matches: 13. CDR3 size: 17 residues. Germline V gene sequence: CDR1 SGHDT, CDR2 YYEEEE. The CDR3 sequence is CASSRPGTGIGEETQYF. CDR3 DNA sequence: TGTGCCAGCAGCCGTCCCGGGACAGGGATTGGGGAAGAGACCCAGTACTTC. Drawing the rest from reference TRBV5-6 and TRBJ2-5, the complete variable domain is DAGVTQSPTHLIKTRGQQVTLRCSPKSGHDTVSWYQQALGQGPQFIFQYYEEEERQRGNFPDRFSGHQFPNYSSELNVNALLLGDSALYLCASSRPGTGIGEETQYFGPGTRLLVL.

The chain couples TRBV10-3 to TRBJ1-1; D may be TRBD1 (6 bases). Trimming took 4 bases from V and 6 from J, leaving 12 bases between them. Germline CDR1 reads ENHRY; CDR2 reads SYGVKD. The CDR3 sequence is 13 residues long. CDR3: CAISGGGFPEAFF. In DNA, the CDR3 is TGTGCCATCAGTGGAGGGGGGTTCCCTGAAGCTTTCTTT.

The CDR3 nucleotides read TGCGCCAGCAGCCACACGAGGTGGGGCCGGGGCATTCAGTACTTC. Its protein is CASSHTRWGRGIQYF. The chain employs TRBV4-3 and TRBJ2-4; D may correspond to TRBD1 or TRBD2 (5 bases each). Germline CDR1 and CDR2: LGHNA and YSLEER. This CDR3 is 15 amino acids long. Trimming cost V 3 bases and J 9 bases, with 18 bases left between them.

This chain joins TRBV30 and TRBJ1-5, with D maybe TRBD1 (6 bases). With 2 bases removed from V and 5 bases from J, the gap between germline ends came to 22 bases. The length of the CDR3 is 17 residues. Germline CDR1 and CDR2: GTSNPN and SVGIG (reference sequence). DNA for the CDR3: TGTGCCTGGAGTTCCCCTACCCGGGACACATATTATCAGCCCCAGCATTTT. This encodes CAWSSPTRDTYYQPQHF. Complete variable domain (other parts from reference TRBV30 and TRBJ1-5): SQTIHQWPATLVQPVGSPLSLECTVEGTSNPNLYWYRQAAGRGLQLLFYSVGIGQISSEVPQNLSASRPQDRQFILSSKKLLLSDSGFYLCAWSSPTRDTYYQPQHFGDGTRLSIL.

The gene calls are TRBV28 and TRBJ2-4; D gene unclear. CDR1 and CDR2 (germline): MDHEN, SYDVKM. The CDR3 is 15 amino acids. V was cut by 1 base and J by 5 bases, with 12 bases left in between. CDR3 in amino acids: CASSLSRPVENIQYF. CDR3 nucleotide sequence: TGTGCCAGCAGTTTATCGCGGCCCGTTGAAAACATTCAGTACTTC.

The chain joins TRBV19 to TRBJ2-7; 9 positions match TRBD1. The germline V gene has CDR1 LNHDA and CDR2 SQIVND (reference sequence). The trim removed 6 bases at V and 1 base at J, leaving 4 bases unmatched. The CDR3 is 14 residues long. The CDR3: CASREDRGSYEQYF. The CDR3 DNA reads as TGTGCCAGTAGGGAGGACAGGGGTTCCTACGAGCAGTACTTC. Full variable domain (rest looked up from reference TRBV19 and TRBJ2-7): DGGITQSPKYLFRKEGQNVTLSCEQNLNHDAMYWYRQDPGQGLRLIYYSQIVNDFQKGDIAEGYSVSREKKESFPLTVTSAQKNPTAFYLCASREDRGSYEQYFGPGTRLTVT.

The genes are TRBV27 and TRBJ2-7; 9 bases align to TRBD2. The CDR3 runs to 16 residues. Per the germline V gene, CDR1 is MNHEY and CDR2 is SMNVEV (reference sequence). V lost 2 bases, J lost 6 bases, and 11 bases stayed unmatched. CDR3 bases: TGTGCCAGCAGTTTACTGGTTAGCGGGAGCCGGGGCGAGCAGTACTTC. Its translation: CASSLLVSGSRGEQYF.

The genes are TRBV28 and TRBJ1-2, with 8 bases lining up with TRBD1. This CDR3 spans 13 amino acids. V lost 4 bases to trimming and J lost 6 bases; unmatched junction nucleotides: 4. Per germline, CDR1 MDHEN and CDR2 SYDVKM. The CDR3 spells CASSSPTGDGYTF. Here the CDR3 DNA reads TGTGCCAGCAGTTCCCCGACAGGGGATGGCTACACCTTC.

V and J are TRBV19 and TRBJ2-1; TRBD1 matches at 8 bases. Germline lookup yields CDR1 LNHDA and CDR2 SQIVND (reference sequence). With 3 bases clipped from V and 5 bases from J, the junction kept 6 bases outside the gene matches. The CDR3 loop spans 15 amino acids. The DNA of the CDR3 is TGTGCCAGTAGTATTCCTCGACAGGGGCACAATGAGCAGTTCTTC. Its translation: CASSIPRQGHNEQFF. Drawing the rest from reference TRBV19 and TRBJ2-1, the complete variable domain is DGGITQSPKYLFRKEGQNVTLSCEQNLNHDAMYWYRQDPGQGLRLIYYSQIVNDFQKGDIAEGYSVSREKKESFPLTVTSAQKNPTAFYLCASSIPRQGHNEQFFGPGTRLTVL.

The rearrangement uses TRBV19 and TRBJ1-1, with 9 bases aligning to TRBD1. Losses at the gene ends were 7 bases for V and 4 bases for J; bases not matched to a gene: 7. The CDR3 extends over 14 amino acids. Germline CDR1 is LNHDA and CDR2 is SQIVND (reference sequence). The DNA of the CDR3 is TGTGCCAGTAACTCACAGGGGGCGCTCACTGAAGCTTTCTTT. Encoded protein: CASNSQGALTEAFF.

The chain is built from TRBV20-1 and TRBJ2-3; D is ambiguous. The germline V and J ends were trimmed by 5 bases and 6 bases, with 6 bases remaining between them. The CDR3 is 10 amino acids. Germline-derived CDR1 and CDR2 are DFQATT and SNEGSKA (reference sequence). The CDR3 sequence: CSAPMDTQYF. For the CDR3, the DNA is TGCAGTGCTCCAATGGATACGCAGTATTTT.

The chain carries TRBV5-1 and TRBJ2-5; D is unclear. The germline CDR1 and CDR2 sequences are SGHRS and YFSETQ. V lost 4 bases to trimming and J lost 5 bases, with 12 bases between them. This CDR3 region has 13 residues. CDR3 nucleotide sequence: TGCGCCAGCAGCACCCCGGGCGCGGAGACCCAGTACTTC. Protein: CASSTPGAETQYF.

This clone was observed a handful of times. This chain links TRBV28 with TRBJ1-5; D not certain. The germline V gene has CDR1 MDHEN and CDR2 SYDVKM. This CDR3 is 12 amino acids long. The V end was cut by 1 base, the J end by 6 bases, with 4 bases between. DNA of the CDR3: TGTGCCAGCAGTTTATATGGTCAGCCCCAGCATTTT. This encodes CASSLYGQPQHF.

V usage is TRBV9 and J usage is TRBJ2-1; 15 positions agree with TRBD2. The germline CDR1 and CDR2 sequences are SGDLS and YYNGEE. CDR3 size: 16 residues. Trimming at V came to 3 bases and at J to 8 bases, leaving 6 bases not matched to a gene. In nucleotides, the CDR3 is TGTGCCAGCAGCGCAGGGACTAGCGGGAGGTGGGATGAGCAGTTCTTC. As protein: CASSAGTSGRWDEQFF. Full variable domain (remainder filled in from reference TRBV9 and TRBJ2-1): DSGVTQTPKHLITATGQRVTLRCSPRSGDLSVYWYQQSLDQGLQFLIQYYNGEERAKGNILERFSAQQFPDLHSELNLSSLELGDSALYFCASSAGTSGRWDEQFFGPGTRLTVL.

V is TRBV5-1 and J is TRBJ2-1; perhaps TRBD2 as D (5 bases). Germline V gene sequence: CDR1 SGHRS, CDR2 YFSETQ. This CDR3 contains 15 residues. V dropped 4 bases and J dropped 0 bases, with 11 bases sitting between them. CDR3 region: CASSPAGPSYNEQFF. In DNA, the CDR3 is TGCGCCAGCAGCCCCGCGGGCCCCTCCTACAATGAGCAGTTCTTC. Filled out from reference TRBV5-1 and TRBJ2-1, the complete variable domain reads KAGVTQTPRYLIKTRGQQVTLSCSPISGHRSVSWYQQTPGQGLQFLFEYFSETQRNKGNFPGRFSGRQFSNSRSEMNVSTLELGDSALYLCASSPAGPSYNEQFFGPGTRLTVL.

CDR3: CSARDLGVAFF. CDR3 nucleotide sequence: TGCAGTGCTAGAGATCTGGGGGTAGCTTTCTTT. The J gene is TRBJ1-1, the V gene TRBV20-1, with a tentative D call TRBD1 (5 bases). V lost 0 bases and J lost 10, with 9 bases in between. The CDR3 consists of 11 residues. Per the germline V gene, CDR1 is DFQATT and CDR2 is SNEGSKA (reference sequence).

The J gene is TRBJ2-5, the V gene TRBV28; no firm D call. Trimming pared 1 base from V and 2 bases from J, leaving 8 bases between. Per the germline V gene, CDR1 is MDHEN and CDR2 is SYDVKM. CDR3 length: 14 residues. The CDR3 is CASSLYRMQETQYF. The CDR3 region has the DNA TGTGCCAGCAGTTTATACCGGATGCAAGAGACCCAGTACTTC.

This sequence joins TRBV2 and TRBJ1-1; 10 bases map to TRBD1. The CDR3 runs 13 residues. V was pared by 6 bases and J by 4 bases, with 2 bases of the junction left unmatched. CDR1 and CDR2 (germline): SNHLY, FYNNEI. The CDR3 nucleotides read TGTGCCAGCAGGCGGACAGGGGGCACTGAAGCTTTCTTT. Amino acid sequence: CASRRTGGTEAFF.

The CDR3 coding sequence is TGTGCCATCAGTGAGACTAGCGGACCCTACGAGCAGTACTTC. Translation gives CAISETSGPYEQYF. The rearrangement uses TRBV10-3 and TRBJ2-7; TRBD2 agrees at 8 bases. The CDR3 consists of 14 residues. V was pared by 2 bases and J by 2 bases, with 2 bases of the junction left unmatched. Per germline, CDR1 ENHRY and CDR2 SYGVKD.

The rearrangement joins TRBV6-5 to TRBJ1-2; 8 bases are shared with TRBD1. V shed 5 bases, J shed 6 bases, and the junction held 11 bases outside the gene matches. The CDR3 totals 15 residues. CDR1 MNHEY and CDR2 SVGAGI come from the germline V gene. The CDR3 here is CASSHPLGQEDGYTF. DNA for the CDR3: TGTGCCAGCAGTCACCCATTGGGACAGGAAGATGGCTACACCTTC.

This clone was observed a handful of times. The genes are TRBV6-5 and TRBJ1-3; D gene ambiguous. Germline V gene lookup returns CDR1 MNHEY and CDR2 SVGAGI. The CDR3 runs to 14 residues. V was cut by 5 bases and J by 2 bases, with 10 bases left in between. This CDR3 is CASSRRHTGNTIYF. DNA of the CDR3: TGTGCCAGCAGTAGACGACACACTGGAAACACCATATATTTT.

This chain links TRBV27 with TRBJ1-1, with D uncertain. Trimming left V 7 bases short and J 2 bases short, with 14 bases between. CDR3 size: 14 residues. Germline V lookup: CDR1 MNHEY, CDR2 SMNVEV (reference sequence). The CDR3 DNA sequence: TGTGCCAGCACCCCTTCGGGCTCTAACACTGAAGCTTTCTTT. Amino acids: CASTPSGSNTEAFF.

The V call is TRBV7-2, the J call TRBJ2-7, with 11 bases identical to TRBD2. The length of the CDR3 is 15 residues. The V and J ends lost 5 bases and 4 bases, in that order; junction bases with no gene match: 7. Germline V gene data show CDR1 as SGHTA and CDR2 as FQGNSA. CDR3 nucleotide sequence: TGTGCCAGCAGCAAGGGGGCTAGCGGGAGGTACGAGCAGTACTTC. This encodes CASSKGASGRYEQYF.

This clone was recorded many times. The chain carries TRBV28 and TRBJ1-1, with D possibly matching TRBD1 (6 bases). The germline V gene encodes CDR1 MDHEN and CDR2 SYDVKM. V lost 4 bases and J lost 6, with 18 bases in between. The CDR3 sequence is 15 residues long. CDR3 loop: CASSSQGGGGSEAFF. CDR3 DNA: TGTGCCAGCAGTTCCCAAGGGGGGGGCGGGTCTGAAGCTTTCTTT. The variable domain in full, with the rest retrieved from reference TRBV28 and TRBJ1-1, is DVKVTQSSRYLVKRTGEKVFLECVQDMDHENMFWYRQDPGLGLRLIYFSYDVKMKEKGDIPEGYSVSREKKERFSLILESASTNQTSMYLCASSSQGGGGSEAFFGQGTRLTVV.

The chain couples TRBV28 to TRBJ1-4; D is undetermined. The V end lost 4 bases, the J end lost 2 bases, and 5 bases lay between the germline ends. The CDR3 is made up of 13 amino acids. Germline CDR1 reads MDHEN; CDR2 reads SYDVKM. This CDR3 is CASSWGTNEKLFF. The CDR3, as DNA: TGTGCCAGCAGTTGGGGTACTAATGAAAAACTGTTTTTT.